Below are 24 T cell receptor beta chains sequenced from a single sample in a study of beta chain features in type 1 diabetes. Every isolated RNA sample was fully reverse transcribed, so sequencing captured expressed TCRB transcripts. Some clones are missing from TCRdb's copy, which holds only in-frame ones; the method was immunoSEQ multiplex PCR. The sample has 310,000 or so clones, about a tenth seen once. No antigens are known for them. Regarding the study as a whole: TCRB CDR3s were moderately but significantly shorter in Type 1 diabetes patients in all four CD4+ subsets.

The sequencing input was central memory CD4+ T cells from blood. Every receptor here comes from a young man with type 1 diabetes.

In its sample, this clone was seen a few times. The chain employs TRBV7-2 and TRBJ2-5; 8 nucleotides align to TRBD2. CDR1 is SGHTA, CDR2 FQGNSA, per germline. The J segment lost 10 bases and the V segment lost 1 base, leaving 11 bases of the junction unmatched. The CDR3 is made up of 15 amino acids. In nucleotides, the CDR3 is TGTGCCAGCAGCTTAGGGGGACTAGGCTTCAAGGACCAGTACTTC. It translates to CASSLGGLGFKDQYF. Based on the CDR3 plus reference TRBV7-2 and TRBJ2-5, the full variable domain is GAGVSQSPSNKVTEKGKDVELRCDPISGHTALYWYRQSLGQGLEFLIYFQGNSAPDKSGLPSDRFSAERTGGSVSTLTIQRTQQEDSAVYLCASSLGGLGFKDQYFGPGTRLLVL.

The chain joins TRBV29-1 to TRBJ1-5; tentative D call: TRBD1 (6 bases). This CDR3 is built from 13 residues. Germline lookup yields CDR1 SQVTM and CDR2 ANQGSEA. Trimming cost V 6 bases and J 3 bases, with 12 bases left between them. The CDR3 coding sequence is TGCAGCGTCGCTACAGGGTTCAATCAGCCCCAGCATTTT. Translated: CSVATGFNQPQHF.

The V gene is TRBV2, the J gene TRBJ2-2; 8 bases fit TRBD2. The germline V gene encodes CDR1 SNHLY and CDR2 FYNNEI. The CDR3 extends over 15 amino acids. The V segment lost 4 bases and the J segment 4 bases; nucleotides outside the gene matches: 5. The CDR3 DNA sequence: TGTGCCAGCAGTGCGGGGGGGCCCGGCACCGGGGAGCTGTTTTTT. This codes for CASSAGGPGTGELFF.

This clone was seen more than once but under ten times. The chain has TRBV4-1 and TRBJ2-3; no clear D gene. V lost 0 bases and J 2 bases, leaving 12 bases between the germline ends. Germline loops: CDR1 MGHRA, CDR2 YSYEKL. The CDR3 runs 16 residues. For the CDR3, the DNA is TGCGCCAGCAGCCAAGAATTTAGGGTCACCACAGATACGCAGTATTTT. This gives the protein CASSQEFRVTTDTQYF.

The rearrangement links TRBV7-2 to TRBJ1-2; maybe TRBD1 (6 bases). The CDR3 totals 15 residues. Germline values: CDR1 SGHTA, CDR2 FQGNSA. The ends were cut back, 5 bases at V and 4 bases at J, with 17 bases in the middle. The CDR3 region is CASSPQRGVVYGYTF. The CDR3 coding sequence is TGTGCCAGCAGCCCCCAGAGGGGGGTGGTCTATGGCTACACCTTC.

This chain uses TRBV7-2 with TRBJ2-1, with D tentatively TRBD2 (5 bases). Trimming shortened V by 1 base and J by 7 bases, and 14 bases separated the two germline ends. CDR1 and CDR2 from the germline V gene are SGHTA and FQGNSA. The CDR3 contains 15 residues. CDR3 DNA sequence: TGTGCCAGCAGCTTAGTCGGCATCACGGGGAATGAGCAGTTCTTC. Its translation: CASSLVGITGNEQFF.

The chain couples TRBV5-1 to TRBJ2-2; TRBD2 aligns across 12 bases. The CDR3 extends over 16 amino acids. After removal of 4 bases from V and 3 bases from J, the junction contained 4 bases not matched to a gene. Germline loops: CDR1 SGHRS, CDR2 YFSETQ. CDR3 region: CASSRRTSGDTGELFF. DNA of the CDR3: TGCGCCAGCAGCAGAAGGACTAGCGGGGACACCGGGGAGCTGTTTTTT.

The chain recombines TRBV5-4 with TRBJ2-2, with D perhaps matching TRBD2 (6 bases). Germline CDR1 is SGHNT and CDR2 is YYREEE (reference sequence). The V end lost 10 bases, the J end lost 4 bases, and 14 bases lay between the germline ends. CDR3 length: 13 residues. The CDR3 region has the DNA TGTGCCTGCCGGGGGTCGGGCACCGGGGAGCTGTTTTTT. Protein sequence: CACRGSGTGELFF.

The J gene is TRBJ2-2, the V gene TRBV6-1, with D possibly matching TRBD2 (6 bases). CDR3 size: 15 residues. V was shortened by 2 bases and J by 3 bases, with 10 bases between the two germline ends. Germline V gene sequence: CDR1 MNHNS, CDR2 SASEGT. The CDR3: CASSEQRAHTGELFF. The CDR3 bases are TGTGCCAGCAGTGAACAGCGGGCCCACACCGGGGAGCTGTTTTTT.

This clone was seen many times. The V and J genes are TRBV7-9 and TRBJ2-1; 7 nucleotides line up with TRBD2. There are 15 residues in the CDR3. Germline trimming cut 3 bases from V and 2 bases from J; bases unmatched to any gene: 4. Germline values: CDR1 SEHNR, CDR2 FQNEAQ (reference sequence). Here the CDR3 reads CASSFAGVAYNEQFF. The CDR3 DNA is TGTGCCAGCAGCTTTGCGGGGGTTGCCTACAATGAGCAGTTCTTC.

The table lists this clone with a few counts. The CDR3 DNA sequence: TGCAGCCCATCGGGACACGCGGGGCAGTTCTTC. Translation gives CSPSGHAGQFF. The gene calls are TRBV29-1 and TRBJ2-1; tentatively, D is TRBD1 (6 bases). The CDR3 is 11 residues long. Germline loops: CDR1 SQVTM, CDR2 ANQGSEA. V was cut by 8 bases and J by 12 bases, with 17 bases left in between.

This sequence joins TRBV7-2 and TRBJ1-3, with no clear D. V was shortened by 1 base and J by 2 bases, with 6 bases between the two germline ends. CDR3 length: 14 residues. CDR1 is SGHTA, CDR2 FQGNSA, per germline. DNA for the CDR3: TGTGCCAGCAGCTTAGTGCGGGCTGGAAACACCATATATTTT. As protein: CASSLVRAGNTIYF.

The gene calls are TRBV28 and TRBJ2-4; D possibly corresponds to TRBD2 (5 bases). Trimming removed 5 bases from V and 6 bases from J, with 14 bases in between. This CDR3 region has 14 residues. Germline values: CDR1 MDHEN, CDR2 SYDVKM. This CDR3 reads CASSLAQYSNIQYF. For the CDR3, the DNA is TGTGCCAGCAGTCTAGCACAGTATTCAAACATTCAGTACTTC.

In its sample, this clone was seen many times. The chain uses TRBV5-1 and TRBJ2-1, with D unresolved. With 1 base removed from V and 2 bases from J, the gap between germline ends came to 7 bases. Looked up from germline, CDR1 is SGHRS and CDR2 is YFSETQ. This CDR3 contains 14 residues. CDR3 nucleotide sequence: TGCGCCAGCAGCTTGAGCCGGGCCTACAATGAGCAGTTCTTC. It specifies CASSLSRAYNEQFF.

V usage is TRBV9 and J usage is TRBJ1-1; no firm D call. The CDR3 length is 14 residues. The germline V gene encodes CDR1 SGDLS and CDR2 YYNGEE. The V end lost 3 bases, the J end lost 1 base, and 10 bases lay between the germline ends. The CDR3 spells CASSALIANTEAFF. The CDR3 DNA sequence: TGTGCCAGCAGCGCCCTGATAGCGAACACTGAAGCTTTCTTT.

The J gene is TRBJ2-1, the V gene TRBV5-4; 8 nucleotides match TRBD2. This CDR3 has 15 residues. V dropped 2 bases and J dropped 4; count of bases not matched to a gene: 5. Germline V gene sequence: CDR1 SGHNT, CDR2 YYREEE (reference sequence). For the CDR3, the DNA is TGTGCCAGCAGCTTCGGGGGGGAAGGTTACAATGAGCAGTTCTTC. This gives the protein CASSFGGEGYNEQFF. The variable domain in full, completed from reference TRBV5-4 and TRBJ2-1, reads ETGVTQSPTHLIKTRGQQVTLRCSSQSGHNTVSWYQQALGQGPQFIFQYYREEENGRGNFPPRFSGLQFPNYSSELNVNALELDDSALYLCASSFGGEGYNEQFFGPGTRLTVL.

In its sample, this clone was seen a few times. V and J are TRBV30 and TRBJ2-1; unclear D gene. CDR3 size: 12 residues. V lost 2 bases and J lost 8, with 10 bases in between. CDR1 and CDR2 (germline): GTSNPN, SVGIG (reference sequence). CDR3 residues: CAWSPSRHEQFF. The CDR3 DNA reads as TGTGCCTGGAGTCCAAGTCGGCATGAGCAGTTCTTC.

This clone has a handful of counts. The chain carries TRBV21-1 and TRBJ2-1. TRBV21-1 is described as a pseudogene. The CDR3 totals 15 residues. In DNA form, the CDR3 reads TGTGCCAGCAGCAAAGCTTGGCGAGCCCCCAATGAGCAGTTCTTC. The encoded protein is CASSKAWRAPNEQFF.

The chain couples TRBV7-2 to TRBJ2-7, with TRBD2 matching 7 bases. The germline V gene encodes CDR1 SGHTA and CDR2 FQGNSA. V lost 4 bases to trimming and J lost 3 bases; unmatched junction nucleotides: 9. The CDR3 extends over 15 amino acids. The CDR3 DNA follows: TGTGCCAGCAGCTGGACCGGGACGGGAGGCTACGAGCAGTACTTC. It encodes CASSWTGTGGYEQYF.

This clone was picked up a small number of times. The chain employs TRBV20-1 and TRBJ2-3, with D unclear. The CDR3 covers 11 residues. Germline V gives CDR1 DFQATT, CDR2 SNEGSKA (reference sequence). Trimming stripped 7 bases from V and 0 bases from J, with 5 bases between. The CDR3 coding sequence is TGCAGTGTAGAGAGCACAGATACGCAGTATTTT. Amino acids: CSVESTDTQYF.

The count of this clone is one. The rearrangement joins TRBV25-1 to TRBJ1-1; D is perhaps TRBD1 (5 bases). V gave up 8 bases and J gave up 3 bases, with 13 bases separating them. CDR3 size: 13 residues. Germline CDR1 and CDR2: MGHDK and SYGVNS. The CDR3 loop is CASAGGVYTEAFF. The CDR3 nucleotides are TGTGCCAGCGCCGGAGGGGTGTACACTGAAGCTTTCTTT.

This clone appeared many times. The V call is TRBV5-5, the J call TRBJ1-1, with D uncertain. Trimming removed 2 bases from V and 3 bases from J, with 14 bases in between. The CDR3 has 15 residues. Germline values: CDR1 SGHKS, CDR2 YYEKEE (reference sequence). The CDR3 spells CASSFMGFSDTEAFF. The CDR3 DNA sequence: TGTGCCAGCAGCTTTATGGGGTTTTCTGACACTGAAGCTTTCTTT.

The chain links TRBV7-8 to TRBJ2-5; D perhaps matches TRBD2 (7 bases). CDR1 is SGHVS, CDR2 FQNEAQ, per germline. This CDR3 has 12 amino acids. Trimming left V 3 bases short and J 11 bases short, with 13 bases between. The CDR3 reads CASSFYREGQYF. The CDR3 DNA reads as TGTGCCAGCAGCTTCTACAGGGAGGGGCAGTACTTC.

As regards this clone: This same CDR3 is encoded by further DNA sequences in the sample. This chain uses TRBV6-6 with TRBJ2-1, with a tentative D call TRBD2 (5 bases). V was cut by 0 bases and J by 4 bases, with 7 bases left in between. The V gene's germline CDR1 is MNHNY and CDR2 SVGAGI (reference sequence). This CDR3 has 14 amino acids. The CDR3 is CASSYSRVYNEQFF. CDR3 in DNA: TGTGCCAGCAGTTACTCGAGGGTTTACAATGAGCAGTTCTTC.